This T cell receptor (beta chain) was captured in a study of blood T cell repertoires in COVID-19. Repertoires were generated with immunoSEQ multiplex PCR, while TCRdb's copy carries only in-frame clones and drops some. The table has 150,000 to 200,000 clones, approximately 87% seen once. Seattle cases were enrolled at active infection and followed longitudinally. Germline CDR1 and CDR2: MNHEY and SVGAGI. The CDR3 is 14 residues long. V lost 6 bases and J lost 4, with 12 bases in between. What was sequenced was peripheral blood. The rearrangement joins TRBV6-5 to TRBJ2-2, with D unclear. The origin of this receptor is an older woman with COVID-19, enrolled during active disease. The CDR3 coding sequence is TGTGCCAGCAGCCGGTGGGCTCTCACCGGGGAGCTGTTTTTT. Amino acids: CASSRWALTGELFF.